Below, 24 T cell receptor beta chains from the same sample are listed, as sequenced in a study of blood T cell repertoires in COVID-19. Using immunoSEQ multiplex PCR, the repertoire was profiled, and TCRdb retains in-frame clones only, with some absent. This sample yields about 150,000 clones, of which approximately 86% are seen a single time; 6.9% belongs to the top ten. Sample: peripheral blood. The receptors here all came from a man at least 80 years old with COVID-19, enrolled during active disease.

The CDR3 sequence is CASRTQGTNEKLFF. CDR3 DNA sequence: TGTGCCAGCAGAACACAGGGAACAAATGAAAAACTGTTTTTT. This sequence joins TRBV11-3 and TRBJ1-4; perhaps TRBD1 as D (6 bases). Germline V gives CDR1 SGHNT, CDR2 YENEEA. Deletions cut 6 bases from V and 5 bases from J, with 13 bases between. This CDR3 contains 14 residues.

This sequence joins TRBV5-1 and TRBJ2-5; TRBD1 matches 7 bases. Per the germline V gene, CDR1 is SGHRS and CDR2 is YFSETQ. V gave up 4 bases and J gave up 0 bases; unmatched junction bases: 3. The length of the CDR3 is 14 residues. The CDR3 nucleotides read TGCGCCAGCAGCCGGGACAGCCACCAAGAGACCCAGTACTTC. It encodes CASSRDSHQETQYF. Looking up the rest from reference TRBV5-1 and TRBJ2-5 gives the full variable domain: KAGVTQTPRYLIKTRGQQVTLSCSPISGHRSVSWYQQTPGQGLQFLFEYFSETQRNKGNFPGRFSGRQFSNSRSEMNVSTLELGDSALYLCASSRDSHQETQYFGPGTRLLVL.

The chain has TRBV5-4 and TRBJ1-4; the match to TRBD1 covers 9 bases. V shed 4 bases, J shed 5 bases, and the junction held 9 bases outside the gene matches. Germline CDR1 and CDR2: SGHNT and YYREEE (reference sequence). The CDR3 is 16 amino acids. CDR3 DNA sequence: TGTGCCAGCAGCGGGGACCCCGGGACAGGGAATGAAAAACTGTTTTTT. The encoded protein is CASSGDPGTGNEKLFF.

The rearrangement uses TRBV13 and TRBJ1-1; no clear D. This CDR3 spans 15 amino acids. Germline assignment: CDR1 PRHDT and CDR2 FYEKMQ (reference sequence). Between the trimmed V and J ends, which lost 0 bases and 0 bases, there was a span of 8 bases. DNA for the CDR3: TGTGCCAGCAGCTTAGGTAGCCTTATGAACACTGAAGCTTTCTTT. Its protein product is CASSLGSLMNTEAFF. Supplemented by reference TRBV13 and TRBJ1-1, the full variable domain reads AAGVIQSPRHLIKEKRETATLKCYPIPRHDTVYWYQQGPGQDPQFLISFYEKMQSDKGSIPDRFSAQQFSDYHSELNMSSLELGDSALYFCASSLGSLMNTEAFFGQGTRLTVV.

V gene TRBV11-3 combines with J gene TRBJ1-6; D is ambiguous. The CDR3 totals 14 residues. Germline V gene sequence: CDR1 SGHNT, CDR2 YENEEA. V lost 2 bases, J lost 7 bases, and 9 bases lay in between. CDR3 residues: CASSLSQMNSPLHF. The CDR3 DNA reads as TGTGCCAGCAGCTTAAGTCAGATGAATTCACCCCTCCACTTT.

The chain employs TRBV23-1 and TRBJ2-4, with a tentative D call TRBD1 (5 bases). Being an ORF, TRBV23-1 has a function that is uncertain. The CDR3 consists of 17 residues. Trimming shortened V by 4 bases and J by 1 base, and 17 bases separated the two germline ends. The CDR3 nucleotides read TGCGCCAGCAGTCCAGGGTCGAAAAGGAAGGCCAAAAACATTCAGTACTTC. It is translated as CASSPGSKRKAKNIQYF.

The chain is built from TRBV4-1 and TRBJ1-6, with TRBD1 matching 8 bases. There are 14 residues in the CDR3. The J segment lost 8 bases and the V segment lost 3 bases, leaving 3 bases of the junction unmatched. From germline, CDR1 is MGHRA and CDR2 YSYEKL. This chain's CDR3 is CASSQQGADSPLHF. The CDR3 DNA follows: TGCGCCAGCAGCCAGCAGGGGGCGGATTCACCCCTCCACTTT.

This clone was counted between two and nine times. The gene calls are TRBV6-6 and TRBJ2-2; 8 nucleotides align to TRBD2. The CDR3 contains 15 residues. The germline V gene has CDR1 MNHNY and CDR2 SVGAGI (reference sequence). The ends lost 2 bases at V and 5 bases at J; junction bases unmatched: 4. The CDR3 DNA sequence: TGTGCCAGCAGTTACCCGCGGGGGGCAACCGGGGAGCTGTTTTTT. This gives the protein CASSYPRGATGELFF.

The chain links TRBV18 to TRBJ2-3; 14 bases are shared with TRBD2. The CDR3 loop spans 15 amino acids. Germline V CDR1 and CDR2: KGHSH, LQKENI. Germline trimming cut 3 bases from V and 4 bases from J; bases unmatched to any gene: 0. In DNA form, the CDR3 reads TGTGCCAGCTCACCGGGACTAGCGGGAGCAGATACGCAGTATTTT. This sequence encodes CASSPGLAGADTQYF.

This clone was detected only a few times. The chain employs TRBV2 and TRBJ1-4; D may be TRBD1 (5 bases). V lost 10 bases and J lost 3, with 15 bases in between. CDR3 length equals 14 residues. Germline lookup yields CDR1 SNHLY and CDR2 FYNNEI. The CDR3 DNA reads as TGTGCCACCCTTAAAGCCAGGGCTAATGAAAAACTGTTTTTT. Its protein is CATLKARANEKLFF.

This clone was seen a handful of times. This sequence joins TRBV5-1 and TRBJ2-7, with 7 bases that match TRBD2. J gave up 2 bases and V 4 bases, and 6 bases lay outside the gene matches. The CDR3 loop spans 14 amino acids. Germline V gene data show CDR1 as SGHRS and CDR2 as YFSETQ. CDR3 protein: CASSPQAGPYEQYF. The CDR3 coding sequence is TGCGCCAGCAGCCCCCAAGCGGGGCCCTACGAGCAGTACTTC.

This chain uses TRBV11-3 with TRBJ2-2, with 8 bases identical to TRBD1. Germline lookup yields CDR1 SGHNT and CDR2 YENEEA. With 1 base clipped from V and 7 bases from J, the junction kept 5 bases outside the gene matches. This CDR3 comprises 15 residues. CDR3 nucleotide sequence: TGTGCCAGCAGCTTAGGACAGGGGTGGAGCGGGGAGCTGTTTTTT. Translating it yields CASSLGQGWSGELFF. Looking up the rest from reference TRBV11-3 and TRBJ2-2 gives the full variable domain: EAGVVQSPRYKIIEKKQPVAFWCNPISGHNTLYWYLQNLGQGPELLIRYENEEAVDDSQLPKDRFSAERLKGVDSTLKIQPAELGDSAVYLCASSLGQGWSGELFFGEGSRLTVL.

This clone was counted a few times. The chain has TRBV3-1 (or the pseudogene TRBV3-2) and TRBJ2-5, with TRBD2 identical over 14 bases. V lost 3 bases, J lost 1 base, and 1 base stayed unmatched. Germline V gene sequence: CDR1 LGHDT, CDR2 YNNKEL (reference sequence). This CDR3 is 16 amino acids long. CDR3 coding DNA: TGTGCCAGCAGCCAGGGACTAGCGGGGGCCCAAGAGACCCAGTACTTC. Its translation: CASSQGLAGAQETQYF.

J is TRBJ1-3 and V is TRBV2, with a tentative D call TRBD1 (5 bases). CDR1 and CDR2 (germline): SNHLY, FYNNEI. With 7 bases removed from V and 3 bases from J, the gap between germline ends came to 16 bases. The CDR3 length is 15 residues. The DNA for the CDR3 is TGTGCCAGCAAAAAGTCGGGGGAAGGTGGAAACACCATATATTTT. This gives the protein CASKKSGEGGNTIYF.

The chain links TRBV18 to TRBJ1-4, with 9 bases fitting TRBD1. CDR3 size: 13 residues. V lost 6 bases and J lost 8; bases outside the gene matches: 4. Germline V gene sequence: CDR1 KGHSH, CDR2 LQKENI. The CDR3 nucleotides read TGTGCCAGCTCGGGACAGGGTGTGGAAAAACTGTTTTTT. Protein sequence: CASSGQGVEKLFF.

This clone was recorded a few times. The chain uses TRBV3-1 (or the pseudogene TRBV3-2) and TRBJ1-2; no clear D gene. V shed 0 bases and J shed 8 bases, with 13 bases lying between them. The length of the CDR3 is 14 residues. Germline V gives CDR1 LGHDT, CDR2 YNNKEL (reference sequence). DNA of the CDR3: TGTGCCAGCAGCCAAGAGGCAGGCGCGGGAGGCTACACCTTC. Its protein is CASSQEAGAGGYTF.

This chain joins TRBV11-2 and TRBJ1-2, with D possibly being TRBD1 (6 bases). Germline V CDR1 and CDR2: SGHAT, FQNNGV. V shed 0 bases and J shed 2 bases, with 10 bases lying between them. This CDR3 region has 15 residues. DNA of the CDR3: TGTGCCAGCAGCTTAGAGGGGGGGCCCAACTATGGCTACACCTTC. It is translated as CASSLEGGPNYGYTF.

The genes are TRBV7-3 and TRBJ2-5; D call uncertain. The CDR3 contains 12 residues. V was trimmed by 5 bases and J by 5 bases, leaving 9 bases between them. Per the germline V gene, CDR1 is SGHTA and CDR2 is FQGTGA. CDR3 sequence: CASSALGETQYF. The CDR3 DNA is TGTGCCAGCAGCGCCCTCGGGGAGACCCAGTACTTC.

The chain has TRBV7-2 and TRBJ1-1, with 10 nucleotides matching TRBD1. CDR3 length: 15 amino acids. Germline V gene sequence: CDR1 SGHTA, CDR2 FQGNSA. The trim removed 5 bases at V and 5 bases at J, leaving 8 bases unmatched. The CDR3, as DNA: TGTGCCAGCAGCCTGAGGGACAGGGGTGGAACTGAAGCTTTCTTT. Translation: CASSLRDRGGTEAFF.

V and J are TRBV18 and TRBJ2-1, with a weak D call TRBD2 (6 bases). The V end was cut by 3 bases, the J end by 10 bases, with 10 bases between. Germline V gives CDR1 KGHSH, CDR2 LQKENI. This CDR3 contains 12 residues. CDR3 in amino acids: CASSPGTLEQFF. CDR3 coding DNA: TGTGCCAGCTCACCTGGGACTCTCGAGCAGTTCTTC.

This clone is a singleton in its sample. Other DNA sequences in the same sample also yield this CDR3. This chain connects TRBV4-1 to TRBJ2-5; 8 positions agree with TRBD1. Germline CDR1 MGHRA, CDR2 YSYEKL. This CDR3 has 14 residues. V gave up 3 bases and J gave up 3 bases; unmatched junction bases: 3. CDR3 residues: CASSQGQVEETQYF. For the CDR3, the DNA is TGCGCCAGCAGCCAGGGACAGGTTGAAGAGACCCAGTACTTC.

The V gene is TRBV6-5, the J gene TRBJ1-4, with a possible D match to TRBD1 (5 bases). Deletions cut 6 bases from V and 8 bases from J, with 13 bases between. This CDR3 has 13 residues. Germline-derived CDR1 and CDR2 are MNHEY and SVGAGI. This chain's CDR3 is CASRGLRSEKLFF. CDR3 nucleotides: TGTGCCAGCAGGGGACTGAGATCCGAAAAACTGTTTTTT.

The rearrangement uses TRBV6-6 and TRBJ1-2; 7 bases fit TRBD1. V dropped 7 bases and J dropped 2; count of bases not matched to a gene: 13. The CDR3 extends over 16 amino acids. The germline V gene encodes CDR1 MNHNY and CDR2 SVGAGI (reference sequence). CDR3 sequence: CASTLKGARQNYGYTF. The CDR3 region has the DNA TGTGCCAGCACCCTAAAGGGGGCCCGACAGAACTATGGCTACACCTTC.

This clone turned up a few times. The chain joins TRBV29-1 to TRBJ2-7, with 7 bases matching TRBD2. The CDR3 runs 12 residues. The junction had 5 bases not matched to a gene; V was cut back by 8 bases and J by 1 base. The V gene's germline CDR1 is SQVTM and CDR2 ANQGSEA. The CDR3 nucleotides read TGCAGCCGGGGGGTTAGGTCCTACGAGCAGTACTTC. Translating it yields CSRGVRSYEQYF.